This is a list of T cell receptor beta chains from one sample in a study of blood T cell repertoires in COVID-19. The protocol was immunoSEQ multiplex PCR, while the TCRdb copy is restricted to in-frame clones and leaves out a portion. The profile shows a few hundred thousand clones, 91% of them singletons. Specimen: PBMCs or T cells enriched from blood (not recorded which). The receptors derive from a human donor in a cohort exposed to, infected with or recovered from COVID-19 (not recorded which). The donor label of this sample is uncertain. CDR3s include the opening cysteine and the closing phenylalanine or tryptophan. Each record gives: J gene, clone size, CDR3 length, D gene, V gene, CDR3 DNA, CDR3 protein. The D gene is left open where the match is weak. Expanded clones get a size class; other rows say once, few or many, or leave the size out.

TRBJ1-6 - 16 - TRBV19 TGTGCCAGTAGAGGGGTTACAGGGACCTATAATTCACCCCTCCACTTT CASRGVTGTYNSPLHF
TRBJ2-7 - 16 TRBD2 TRBV5-1 TGCGCCAGCAGCATTAGGGCGGGGGAAGTGGCCTACGAGCAGTACTTC CASSIRAGEVAYEQYF
TRBJ1-2 - 14 TRBD1 TRBV6-5 TGTGCCAGCAGAAACTTGACAGGGGCCTATGGCTACACCTTC CASRNLTGAYGYTF
TRBJ1-6 - 18 TRBD1 TRBV7-6 TGTGCCAGCAGCTTAAAAGCCGGGACAGGGTCCAATAATTCACCCCTCCACTTT CASSLKAGTGSNNSPLHF
TRBJ1-1 - 21 - TRBV23-1 TGCGCCAGCAGTCAATCGCTTCTCACCGAGGATGATGGCAAAATGTACACTGAAGCTTTCTTT CASSQSLLTEDDGKMYTEAFF
TRBJ2-7 - 18 - TRBV21-1 TGTGCCAGCAGCAAAGTGGGCCTCGCGGGGGGGAGGGACTACGAGCAGTACTTC CASSKVGLAGGRDYEQYF
TRBJ1-4 - 14 - TRBV5-1 TGCGCCAGCAGCCAGGACGCGGCGGGTGAAAAACTGTTTTTT CASSQDAAGEKLFF
TRBJ2-3 - 13 TRBD1 TRBV27 TGTGCCAGCAGGAACAGGGGGTCGGATACGCAGTATTTT CASRNRGSDTQYF
TRBJ1-2 - 13 - TRBV24-1 TGTGCCACCAGTGATCAACGGGAGTATGGCTACACCTTC CATSDQREYGYTF
TRBJ1-6 - 15 TRBD1 TRBV6-5 TGTGCCAGCAGTTACTCACCAGGGGGCAATTCACCCCTCCACTTT CASSYSPGGNSPLHF
TRBJ2-7 - 13 TRBD1 TRBV24-1 TGTGCCACCAGTGATTTAGGGGGCAACGAGCAGTACTTC CATSDLGGNEQYF
TRBJ1-2 - 12 - TRBV30 TGTGCCTGGAGTGTAAGCAACTATGGCTACACCTTC CAWSVSNYGYTF
TRBJ1-1 - 14 - TRBV10-1 TGCGCCAGCAGAACCAAGACATACCCTCCTGAAGCTTTCTTT CASRTKTYPPEAFF
TRBJ2-1 - 21 - TRBV18 TGTGCCAGCCAAGACTCGGACAGCGGGGTCGGCTACTTCGGGTCCTACAATGAGCAGTTCTTC CASQDSDSGVGYFGSYNEQFF
TRBJ2-5 once 15 TRBD2 TRBV3-1/TRBV3-2 TGTGCCAGCAGCCCTCCGGGACTAAGACAAGAGACCCAGTACTTC CASSPPGLRQETQYF
TRBJ1-5 - 13 TRBD1 TRBV6-5 TGTGCCAGCAGTTCAGGGGGGAATCAGCCCCAGCATTTT CASSSGGNQPQHF
TRBJ1-1 - 14 - TRBV7-2 TGTGCCAGCAGCTTAGCGGGGCCGAACACTGAAGCTTTCTTT CASSLAGPNTEAFF
TRBJ1-3 - 17 - TRBV7-8 TGTGCCAGCAGCGCCGAAAGATGGGGGGGGACTGGAAACACCATATATTTT CASSAERWGGTGNTIYF
TRBJ1-6 - 16 - TRBV4-1 TGCGCCAGCAGCCAAGACGGGAGCTCCTATAATTCACCCCTCCACTTT CASSQDGSSYNSPLHF
TRBJ1-2 - 13 TRBD1 TRBV12-3/TRBV12-4 TGTGCCAGCAGTTTAGTAGGGGGCGTCAGCTACACCTTC CASSLVGGVSYTF
TRBJ1-4 - 16 - TRBV24-1 TGTGCCACCAGTGAGGGTGGAGGGGCAACTAATGAAAAACTGTTTTTT CATSEGGGATNEKLFF
TRBJ1-3 - 18 - TRBV5-4 TGTGCCAGCAGCCCCGGGGGAGGGAAGGGTTCGACTGGAAACACCATATATTTT CASSPGGGKGSTGNTIYF
TRBJ1-2 - 16 TRBD1 TRBV7-2 TGTGCCAGCAGCTTATTACGCCGGGACAGGAAGTTTGGCTACACCTTC CASSLLRRDRKFGYTF
TRBJ1-2 - 12 - TRBV7-2 TGTGCCAGCAGCGCCCAGAACTATGGCTACACCTTC CASSAQNYGYTF
TRBJ1-4 - 14 - TRBV7-9 TGTGCCAGCAGCCGGGACCCCCGGGGGGAAAAACTGTTTTTT CASSRDPRGEKLFF
TRBJ1-6 - 13 - TRBV19 TGTGCCAGTAGCCCCCAACGGGAAGAACCCCTCCACTTT CASSPQREEPLHF
TRBJ1-5 - 17 - TRBV21-1 TGTGCCAGCAGCAAAGCCCCACTGGGGAGGGGCAATCAGCCCCAGCATTTT CASSKAPLGRGNQPQHF
TRBJ2-1 once 13 - TRBV2 TGTGCCAGCAGTGAGGGGGCCTCAAATGAGCAGTTCTTC CASSEGASNEQFF
TRBJ2-2 - 15 TRBD1 TRBV10-3 TGTGCCATCAGAAGGGGGCAGGGAGACACCGGGGAGCTGTTTTTT CAIRRGQGDTGELFF
TRBJ2-2 - 13 - TRBV5-1 TGCGCCAGCAGCTTACAGGGCCACGGGGAGCTGTTTTTT CASSLQGHGELFF
TRBJ1-5 - 16 TRBD1 TRBV27 TGTGCCAGCAGTTCCCCGTCCCGGGACAGAAATCAGCCCCAGCATTTT CASSSPSRDRNQPQHF
TRBJ1-5 - 13 - TRBV30 TGTGCCTGGAGTGCGGTCCAGGGCCGGCCCCAGCATTTT CAWSAVQGRPQHF
TRBJ1-2 once 16 TRBD1 TRBV2 TGTGCCAGCAGTGAAGCGCTTCTGAGGACAGGATATGGCTACACCTTC CASSEALLRTGYGYTF
TRBJ2-1 - 20 TRBD2 TRBV9 TGTGCCAGCAGCGTAGTTGGAATAGCGGGGGGCCTGAGCTCCTACAATGAGCAGTTCTTC CASSVVGIAGGLSSYNEQFF
TRBJ2-5 once 14 TRBD2 TRBV6-5 TGTGCCAGCAGTCATCTAGCGGCGCAAGAGACCCAGTACTTC CASSHLAAQETQYF
TRBJ2-2 - 15 - TRBV5-1 TGCGCCAGCAGCGGGGGGGCCCGGAACACCGGGGAGCTGTTTTTT CASSGGARNTGELFF
TRBJ1-2 - 17 - TRBV4-2 TGTGCCAGCAGCCAAGATACGGAAAGGGGAAGGGTCTATGGCTACACCTTC CASSQDTERGRVYGYTF
TRBJ1-1 - 14 - TRBV7-3 TGTGCCAGCAGCTTAAACCAGATCGACACTGAAGCTTTCTTT CASSLNQIDTEAFF
TRBJ1-1 - 15 - TRBV5-1 TGCGCCAGCAGCTTGGCCCCGGGGGGTAGCACTGAAGCTTTCTTT CASSLAPGGSTEAFF
TRBJ1-4 - 14 TRBD1 TRBV5-6 TGTGCCAGCAGCTTGCCGGCAGGGGGTGAAAAACTGTTTTTT CASSLPAGGEKLFF
TRBJ1-1 - 14 - TRBV9 TGTGCCAGCAGCGTCAGAGGGGGGAACACTGAAGCTTTCTTT CASSVRGGNTEAFF
TRBJ1-2 - 14 TRBD1 TRBV11-2 TGTGCCAGCAGCGAACCCAGGGGGACCTATGGCTACACCTTC CASSEPRGTYGYTF
TRBJ1-5 - 18 - TRBV27 TGTGCCAGCAGTCCCGCGGAAACTGGTTCGGGTAGCAATCAGCCCCAGCATTTT CASSPAETGSGSNQPQHF
TRBJ1-1 - 14 TRBD1 TRBV12-5 TGTGCTAGTGGCCGACAGGGTGGAGACACTGAAGCTTTCTTT CASGRQGGDTEAFF
TRBJ1-1 - 13 - TRBV4-1 TGCGCCAGCAGCCCGCAGGGTATAACTGAAGCTTTCTTT CASSPQGITEAFF
TRBJ2-3 - 15 TRBD2 TRBV6-2/TRBV6-3 TGTGCCAGCAGCAACACCCGGGGGGGGCCGGATACGCAGTATTTT CASSNTRGGPDTQYF
TRBJ2-3 - 16 - TRBV5-8 TGTGCCAGCAGCTTGGAAGGGGCAGGAAACACAGATACGCAGTATTTT CASSLEGAGNTDTQYF
TRBJ1-1 - 13 - TRBV5-4 TGTGCCAGCAGCCCTGGACATAACACTGAAGCTTTCTTT CASSPGHNTEAFF
TRBJ1-1 - 11 - TRBV10-3 TGTGCCATCAGTGGGGGGGGCGAAGCTTTCTTT CAISGGGEAFF
TRBJ1-6 - 12 - TRBV21-1 TGTGCCAGCAGCTCGACAAATTCACCCCTCCACTTT CASSSTNSPLHF
TRBJ2-1 - 13 - TRBV30 TGTGCCTGGAGTCGTTTATCCTACAATGAGCAGTTCTTC CAWSRLSYNEQFF
TRBJ2-7 - 15 - TRBV21-1 TGTGCCAGCAGCAAAGCTCCGGGACTGACTTACGAGCAGTACTTC CASSKAPGLTYEQYF
TRBJ2-1 - 14 - TRBV7-9 TGTGCCAGCAGCACCCCCAGGTTGGGTGGTGAGCAGTTCTTC CASSTPRLGGEQFF
TRBJ2-5 - 13 - TRBV2 TGTGCCGCCAAGCAGGGGAGGGAGGAGACCCAGTACTTC CAAKQGREETQYF
TRBJ2-1 - 14 TRBD2 TRBV4-2 TGTGCCAGCAGCCCGGGACTAGCTTTCAATGAGCAGTTCTTC CASSPGLAFNEQFF
TRBJ2-3 - 13 - TRBV27 TGTGCCAGCAAGACTAGGCTCACAGATACGCAGTATTTT CASKTRLTDTQYF
TRBJ2-1 - 17 TRBD2 TRBV5-1 TGCGCCAGCAGCTCGTCCGGGACTAGCGGGGGGAACAATGAGCAGTTCTTC CASSSSGTSGGNNEQFF